This T cell receptor beta chain comes out of a study of cytomegalovirus exposure and HLA in healthy donors (TCRdb year 2017). Background for the entire study: According to a later analysis, one platform produced both the roughly 110 validation repertoires and the 720 or so repertoires of the first cohort. The study was designed to test whether signatures of past pathogen exposure could be identified by cataloging public T cell receptors. Along with the 666-subject first cohort, a separate validation cohort of over a hundred different subjects was used. The study combined high-throughput TCR immunosequencing, statistical association of individual TCRs with disease status, and machine learning to predict cytomegalovirus infection status.

A note on this clone: Which antigen it targets is not known. Base qualities are missing; no much larger clone stands one base away.

Beyond this particular receptor, the publication reports: In vitro tests confirmed that three of the cytomegalovirus-associated TCR beta chains recognize cytomegalovirus antigens. A later analysis lacked HLA typing for the validation cohort, so it scored co-occurrence in that cohort across all 120 or so repertoires. The authors suggested that the approach could potentially be generalized to other disease states and immunological phenotypes. Subsequent analysis determined that TCRs grouped into clusters in the first cohort also showed a tendency toward co-occurrence across the approximately 120 validation repertoires, and about 93% of cluster scores exceeded 0. A total of 150 or so TCR beta chains were listed by the study as associated with cytomegalovirus. Cytomegalovirus status was reported to be diagnosed by the classifier with high specificity and sensitivity in both the original and validation cohorts. While some public TCRs were present in many individuals, most TCR sequences turned up only very rarely across donors.

The donors belonged to the validation cohort of around 130 subjects, which was separate from the approximately 660-subject first cohort. Libraries were constructed by the immunoSEQ multiplex PCR assay. Per the original workflow: To diagnose cytomegalovirus status from the catalog of TCR beta chain sequences, a statistical classification framework was built. The clones in this table, taken by TCRdb from immuneACCESS, are in-frame only. Not every clone is retained; where verified, under half of the shortfall comes from an unresolved V gene, and the cause of the rest is unknown. V, J and clone size reflect that table, while D and trimming were determined from the DNA. The sample has 70,000 or so clones on record, roughly 94% of them singletons. Together, the top ten hold less than 2% of the sample. The germline V gene encodes CDR1 WNHNN and CDR2 SYGVQD (reference sequence). At the junction V is shortened by 0 bases and J by 1 base, with 8 bases in between. Reading from cysteine to phenylalanine, the CDR3 counts 15 amino acids. Only the CDR3 part of the read is kept: 45 bases, read in frame from the first base.

The receptor's source is a woman under 30 in good health and CMV-seropositive. The sequenced material came from PBMCs. The sequence links TRBV10-1 to TRBJ2-3; possibly the D gene is TRBD1, per 5 matching bases. Here is the DNA: TGCGCCAGCAGTGAGTCGACAGTCCGCACAGATACGCAGTATTTT. Its protein product is CASSESTVRTDTQYF.